One sample yielded the 10 T cell receptor beta chains listed below, sequenced in a study of blood T cell repertoires in COVID-19. Profiled with immunoSEQ multiplex PCR; TCRdb holds only in-frame clones, not every one. The repertoire consists of over 120,000 clones, with about 80% occurring once and the leading ten covering around 3.1%. The sample was peripheral blood. The receptors were sampled from a woman older than 75 with acute or convalescent COVID-19.

The chain carries TRBV11-2 and TRBJ2-7, with 9 nucleotides matching TRBD1. Germline lookup yields CDR1 SGHAT and CDR2 FQNNGV. The ends lost 3 bases at V and 1 base at J; junction bases unmatched: 4. The CDR3 is 15 residues long. The CDR3 sequence: CASSLAGTGSYEQYF. The CDR3 region has the DNA TGTGCCAGCAGCTTGGCCGGGACAGGGTCCTACGAGCAGTACTTC.

V and J are TRBV7-3 and TRBJ1-1, with 8 bases fitting TRBD1. V trimming: 4 bases; J trimming: 4 bases; junction bases outside the gene matches: 14. Germline V gives CDR1 SGHTA, CDR2 FQGTGA. This CDR3 is 17 amino acids long. This chain's CDR3 is CASSYGQGGSVRTEAFF. As DNA, the CDR3 is TGTGCCAGCAGCTACGGACAGGGAGGGAGTGTTCGCACTGAAGCTTTCTTT.

This chain uses TRBV4-3 with TRBJ1-4; D is ambiguous. CDR1 and CDR2 (germline): LGHNA, YSLEER. The CDR3 is 13 residues long. V was pared by 4 bases and J by 5 bases, with 8 bases between. The CDR3 nucleotides are TGCGCCAGCAGCCCACAGTTGAATGAAAAACTGTTTTTT. Translating gives CASSPQLNEKLFF.

The rearrangement joins TRBV20-1 to TRBJ1-1, with 7 bases lining up with TRBD1. Germline-derived CDR1 and CDR2 are DFQATT and SNEGSKA (reference sequence). The CDR3 is 15 residues long. J gave up 0 bases and V 3 bases, and 7 bases lay outside the gene matches. CDR3 in amino acids: CSASSGQELNTEAFF. CDR3 DNA: TGCAGTGCTAGTAGCGGACAGGAGCTGAACACTGAAGCTTTCTTT.

The J gene is TRBJ1-4, the V gene TRBV5-1, with 7 nucleotides matching TRBD1. Looked up from germline, CDR1 is SGHRS and CDR2 is YFSETQ. The junction had 11 bases not matched to a gene; V was cut back by 7 bases and J by 8 bases. This CDR3 has 14 residues. CDR3 DNA sequence: TGCGCCAGCGCCGGACAGGATGTACGCGAAAAACTGTTTTTT. It encodes CASAGQDVREKLFF.

This chain connects TRBV10-2 to TRBJ2-7; TRBD2 might be the D (6 bases). This CDR3 is 13 amino acids long. Germline V gene data show CDR1 as WSHSY and CDR2 as SAAADI. Trimming cost V 7 bases and J 7 bases, with 17 bases left between them. This CDR3 is CASTGARGEEQYF. The CDR3 DNA follows: TGCGCCAGCACCGGCGCGCGGGGTGAAGAGCAGTACTTC.

V is TRBV20-1 and J is TRBJ1-2; D unresolved. The ends were cut back, 5 bases at V and 7 bases at J, with 8 bases in the middle. CDR3 length: 10 residues. Germline V gene lookup returns CDR1 DFQATT and CDR2 SNEGSKA (reference sequence). DNA for the CDR3: TGCAGTGCTCAGGAGGGTGGCTACACCTTC. Protein sequence: CSAQEGGYTF.

This clone was observed once. CDR3 amino acids: CASSLAGGLSGEQFF. The CDR3 nucleotides read TGCGCCAGCAGCTTAGCGGGGGGCCTTTCCGGTGAGCAGTTCTTC. The chain joins TRBV5-1 to TRBJ2-1; 9 bases line up with TRBD2. The CDR3 extends over 15 amino acids. Trimming at V came to 2 bases and at J to 9 bases, leaving 9 bases not matched to a gene. Germline CDR1 and CDR2: SGHRS and YFSETQ.

This clone came up a few times. The gene calls are TRBV11-2 and TRBJ1-4, with D hard to call. V shed 5 bases and J shed 2 bases, with 12 bases lying between them. CDR1 and CDR2 from the germline V gene are SGHAT and FQNNGV. The CDR3 runs to 15 residues. CDR3 in amino acids: CASSPLDLTNEKLFF. CDR3 sequence (DNA): TGTGCCAGCAGCCCCCTGGACTTGACTAATGAAAAACTGTTTTTT.

The chain joins TRBV6-5 to TRBJ2-3; TRBD1 matches 8 bases. The trim removed 5 bases at V and 0 bases at J, leaving 4 bases unmatched. The CDR3 spans 15 residues. Germline lookup yields CDR1 MNHEY and CDR2 SVGAGI. In nucleotides, the CDR3 is TGTGCCAGCAGTCGGACAGGGACCAGCACAGATACGCAGTATTTT. Translation gives CASSRTGTSTDTQYF.